The 20 T cell receptor beta chains below were found in one sample sequenced in a study of neurological immune-mediated disorders. TCRdb itself ran the 5' RACE reads through MiXCR, one entry per CDR3 protein. The repertoire holds 25,000 to 35,000 distinct CDR3 sequences, with 4.5% to 7% as singletons. The material sequenced was CD4+ T cells from blood. All receptors come from a woman in her forties or fifties in good health.

In this sample, this clonotype turned up many times. This rearrangement joins TRBV12-3 or TRBV12-4 to TRBJ2-2, with TRBD2 as a possible D gene (6 bases). Trimming stripped 7 bases from V and 2 bases from J, with 14 bases between. The CDR3 length is 15 residues. CDR3 residues: CASIPTGVNTGELFF. The CDR3 bases are TGTGCCAGCATCCCGACGGGGGTAAACACCGGGGAGCTGTTTTTT.

At least ten counts were recorded for this clonotype. The CDR3 region is CASSVAGTGGEKLFF. For the CDR3, the DNA is TGTGCCAGCAGCGTAGCTGGGACAGGGGGTGAAAAACTGTTTTTT. V usage is TRBV9 and J usage is TRBJ1-4; 11 positions agree with TRBD1. The CDR3 is 15 amino acids. Germline-derived CDR1 and CDR2 are SGDLS and YYNGEE. The J segment lost 7 bases and the V segment lost 0 bases, leaving 2 bases of the junction unmatched. Full variable domain (outside the CDR3, taken from reference TRBV9 and TRBJ1-4): DSGVTQTPKHLITATGQRVTLRCSPRSGDLSVYWYQQSLDQGLQFLIQYYNGEERAKGNILERFSAQQFPDLHSELNLSSLELGDSALYFCASSVAGTGGEKLFFGSGTQLSVL.

This clonotype was seen ten or more times. The gene calls are TRBV5-1 and TRBJ2-7; tentatively, D is TRBD2 (5 bases). The ends were cut back, 2 bases at V and 0 bases at J, with 18 bases in the middle. The CDR3 is made up of 17 amino acids. Germline V CDR1 and CDR2: SGHRS, YFSETQ. CDR3 loop: CASSFGLRVMDSYEQYF. CDR3 sequence (DNA): TGCGCCAGCAGCTTTGGACTTAGGGTGATGGACTCCTACGAGCAGTACTTC.

This clonotype was counted many times. J is TRBJ2-3 and V is TRBV6-5; no definite D call. The CDR3 covers 12 residues. CDR1 is MNHEY, CDR2 SVGAGI, per germline. V was trimmed by 5 bases and J by 11 bases, leaving 14 bases between them. This chain's CDR3 is CASSDKIAGQYF. CDR3 in DNA: TGTGCCAGCAGTGACAAGATTGCTGGGCAGTATTTT.

This clonotype was recorded many times. The genes are TRBV28 and TRBJ2-7, with a weak D call TRBD2 (5 bases). V lost 5 bases and J lost 2, with 10 bases in between. Germline lookup yields CDR1 MDHEN and CDR2 SYDVKM. This CDR3 contains 13 residues. The CDR3 protein is CASSKDSTYEQYF. The CDR3 bases are TGTGCCAGCAGTAAGGACTCAACCTACGAGCAGTACTTC.

The table lists this clonotype with many counts. The CDR3 nucleotides are TGTGCCAGCAGGCCGACAGGGATCCGCGAGCAGTACTTC. This codes for CASRPTGIREQYF. The chain carries TRBV28 and TRBJ2-7; TRBD1 matches at 7 bases. Germline CDR1 is MDHEN and CDR2 is SYDVKM. This CDR3 is 13 amino acids long. V was clipped by 6 bases and J by 6 bases; unmatched bases: 8.

This clonotype has a count of ten or more. The gene calls are TRBV20-1 and TRBJ1-2; 8 nucleotides match TRBD1. Looked up from germline, CDR1 is DFQATT and CDR2 is SNEGSKA (reference sequence). Germline trimming cut 2 bases from V and 7 bases from J; bases unmatched to any gene: 6. This CDR3 has 13 amino acids. The CDR3 reads CSARPGQGRGYTF. The CDR3 region has the DNA TGCAGTGCTAGACCCGGACAGGGTCGTGGCTACACCTTC.

This clonotype was detected many times. The genes are TRBV27 and TRBJ2-7, with 7 positions matching TRBD1. The CDR3 extends over 12 amino acids. Germline CDR1 and CDR2: MNHEY and SMNVEV (reference sequence). V shed 3 bases, J shed 6 bases, and the junction held 2 bases outside the gene matches. The CDR3 region is CASSFRQGEQYF. In DNA, the CDR3 is TGTGCCAGCAGTTTCAGACAGGGCGAGCAGTACTTC.

This clonotype is judged medium-sized. The CDR3, as DNA: TGTGCCAGCAGCTTAGCGGGGACCGTACAAGTTGAGCAGTTCTTC. Its translation: CASSLAGTVQVEQFF. The chain uses TRBV7-8 and TRBJ2-1, with D perhaps being TRBD1 or TRBD2 (5 bases each). CDR1 is SGHVS, CDR2 FQNEAQ, per germline. The CDR3 is 15 residues long. V dropped 0 bases and J dropped 9 bases, with 15 bases sitting between them.

This clonotype is termed medium-sized. The chain combines TRBV12-3 or TRBV12-4 with TRBJ2-5; a possible D gene is TRBD2 (5 bases). Deletions cut 2 bases from V and 0 bases from J, with 10 bases between. There are 15 residues in the CDR3. The CDR3 region has the DNA TGTGCCAGCAGTTTAACAGAGGGTTACCAAGAGACCCAGTACTTC. Protein: CASSLTEGYQETQYF.

This clonotype was seen many times. The chain couples TRBV7-8 to TRBJ1-2, with D maybe TRBD1 (6 bases). CDR1 is SGHVS and CDR2 is FQNEAQ in the germline V gene. V was shortened by 5 bases and J by 7 bases, with 11 bases between the two germline ends. The CDR3 has 12 residues. The CDR3 DNA reads TGTGCCAGCAGCCTAACAGGGACTGGCTACACCTTC. This codes for CASSLTGTGYTF.

This clonotype was seen at least ten times. V gene TRBV24-1 combines with J gene TRBJ2-7; TRBD2 is a possible D gene (5 bases). This CDR3 has 13 residues. Germline CDR1 is KGHDR and CDR2 is SFDVKD. V was cut by 4 bases and J by 4 bases, with 10 bases left in between. The CDR3 DNA is TGTGCCACCAGTGACCCAGCGGAATACGAGCAGTACTTC. Its protein product is CATSDPAEYEQYF.

This clonotype was picked up many times. V gene TRBV2 combines with J gene TRBJ1-5; D call uncertain. V lost 3 bases to trimming and J lost 2 bases, with 11 bases between them. The CDR3 is 15 amino acids. CDR1 is SNHLY and CDR2 is FYNNEI in the germline V gene. The CDR3 region has the DNA TGTGCCAGCAGTGATGGTCAGCTCCGCAATCAGCCCCAGCATTTT. Translation gives CASSDGQLRNQPQHF.

This clonotype came up many times. The chain employs TRBV3-1 and TRBJ2-1, with D unclear. Per the germline V gene, CDR1 is LGHDT and CDR2 is YNNKEL (reference sequence). V lost 0 bases and J lost 9, with 9 bases in between. This CDR3 region has 13 residues. The CDR3 reads CASSQDLWIEQFF. CDR3 bases: TGTGCCAGCAGCCAAGACTTATGGATTGAGCAGTTCTTC.

This clonotype was recorded many times. The V call is TRBV28, the J call TRBJ2-5; 8 bases line up with TRBD2. This CDR3 is built from 14 residues. After removal of 10 bases from V and 5 bases from J, the junction contained 12 bases not matched to a gene. Germline V gene data show CDR1 as MDHEN and CDR2 as SYDVKM. The CDR3 spells CATESGGGRETQYF. The CDR3 nucleotides are TGTGCCACCGAGTCCGGGGGGGGGCGGGAGACCCAGTACTTC.

This clonotype was recorded many times. The J gene is TRBJ2-7, the V gene TRBV5-1; either TRBD1 or TRBD2 may fit D (5 bases each). CDR1 and CDR2 (germline): SGHRS, YFSETQ. Trimming left V 4 bases short and J 3 bases short, with 11 bases between. The CDR3 has 13 residues. The CDR3 DNA reads as TGCGCCAGCAGCGTGCCTGGGGGCTACGAGCAGTACTTC. It translates to CASSVPGGYEQYF.

The table lists this clonotype with many counts. V is TRBV20-1 and J is TRBJ2-7, with D possibly matching TRBD2 (5 bases). V dropped 6 bases and J dropped 0 bases, with 18 bases sitting between them. Germline V lookup: CDR1 DFQATT, CDR2 SNEGSKA (reference sequence). The CDR3 length is 15 residues. The CDR3 region is CSAGPAGPSSYEQYF. In nucleotides, the CDR3 is TGCAGTGCCGGGCCCGCGGGTCCGAGCTCCTACGAGCAGTACTTC.

This clonotype was seen at least ten times. This sequence joins TRBV6-2 or TRBV6-3 and TRBJ2-1; D is perhaps TRBD2 (5 bases). The V and J ends lost 6 bases and 0 bases respectively, with 12 bases between them. Looked up from germline, CDR1 is MNHEY and CDR2 is SVGEGT. The CDR3 extends over 15 amino acids. CDR3 sequence reads: CASRQADGSYNEQFF. In nucleotides, the CDR3 is TGTGCCAGCAGGCAAGCGGATGGCTCCTACAATGAGCAGTTCTTC.

There are many counts of this clonotype. The V gene is TRBV5-5, the J gene TRBJ2-4; weak D call: TRBD1 (6 bases). Germline assignment: CDR1 SGHKS and CDR2 YYEKEE (reference sequence). The germline V and J ends were trimmed by 0 bases and 6 bases, with 16 bases remaining between them. This CDR3 spans 16 amino acids. The CDR3 coding sequence is TGTGCCAGCAGCTTGGTCGATAGGGGGTTCGGAAACATTCAGTACTTC. Encoded protein: CASSLVDRGFGNIQYF.

The V and J genes are TRBV7-9 and TRBJ2-3; D unclear. The CDR3 consists of 14 residues. CDR1 is SEHNR, CDR2 FQNEAQ, per germline (reference sequence). Deletions cut 1 base from V and 2 bases from J, with 7 bases between. The CDR3 bases are TGTGCCAGCAGCTTAGACGTCAACACAGATACGCAGTATTTT. It codes for CASSLDVNTDTQYF.